This T cell receptor beta chain derives from a study of T cell repertoires in cytomegalovirus infection. The overall study: Selected CMV epitopes included recently identified HLA-C-restricted ones as well as well-studied HLA-B-restricted ones.

This clonotype was detected a few times. Antigen unknown. CDR1 and CDR2 (germline): SGHTA, FQGNSA. This CDR3 contains 12 residues. V was pared by 7 bases and J by 6 bases, with 11 bases between. Via MiXCR, TCRdb re-called the reads, giving one row per CDR3 protein. The table includes 40,000 to 60,000 distinct CDR3 sequences, 20% to 25% detected once. Sequences were derived from CD8+ T cells from cultured PBMCs, sampled from culture after CMV antigen stimulation. The source of this sequence is a human donor in good health (CMV status not recorded). Some clones in this sample may be carry-over from other donors' samples. The chain carries TRBV7-2 and TRBJ2-3, with D uncertain. CDR3 loop: CASTPSSDTQYF. DNA for the CDR3: TGTGCCAGCACCCCTTCGTCGGATACGCAGTATTTT.